Below are 22 T cell receptor beta chains sequenced from a single sample in a study of shared clonotypes between healthy human individuals. The assay was immunoSEQ multiplex PCR, and TCRdb's table has in-frame clones only and misses some. The sample contains 100,000 to 130,000 clones, 55% to 70% of which appear only once. The specimen sequenced was memory CD8+ T cells sorted from blood. Subset: CD45RO+ cells pooled with CCR7-negative TemRA cells. Source of these receptors: a woman aged 25-40 years in good health.

This clone has a count of ten or more. V gene TRBV11-2 combines with J gene TRBJ2-7; D is tentatively TRBD1 or TRBD2 (6 bases each). The CDR3 sequence is 16 residues long. Trimming stripped 0 bases from V and 7 bases from J, with 19 bases between. Germline V gene sequence: CDR1 SGHAT, CDR2 FQNNGV. Here the CDR3 DNA reads TGTGCCAGCAGCTTAGATGTTGGTAGGGGGGACGAGGAGCAGTACTTC. Translated: CASSLDVGRGDEEQYF.

The genes are TRBV29-1 and TRBJ1-2, with TRBD1 identical over 8 bases. Trimming at V came to 3 bases and at J to 2 bases, leaving 8 bases not matched to a gene. The germline V gene encodes CDR1 SQVTM and CDR2 ANQGSEA. This CDR3 is 15 amino acids long. CDR3 region: CSVEATRTGNYGYTF. The CDR3, as DNA: TGCAGCGTTGAGGCCACTAGGACAGGGAACTATGGCTACACCTTC. The entire variable domain, with the rest obtained from reference TRBV29-1 and TRBJ1-2, is as follows: SAVISQKPSRDICQRGTSLTIQCQVDSQVTMMFWYRQQPGQSLTLIATANQGSEATYESGFVIDKFPISRPNLTFSTLTVSNMSPEDSSIYLCSVEATRTGNYGYTFGSGTRLTVV.

This chain uses TRBV5-1 with TRBJ2-5; tentative D call: TRBD2 (5 bases). Trimming left V 4 bases short and J 3 bases short, with 10 bases between. The CDR3 is made up of 13 amino acids. Germline CDR1 and CDR2: SGHRS and YFSETQ. CDR3 residues: CASSLGLEETQYF. CDR3 bases: TGCGCCAGCAGCCTAGGACTGGAAGAGACCCAGTACTTC.

This chain links TRBV5-4 with TRBJ2-7; D remains ambiguous. Germline V gene data show CDR1 as SGHNT and CDR2 as YYREEE (reference sequence). The CDR3 length is 13 residues. Trimming removed 2 bases from V and 2 bases from J, with 8 bases in between. This CDR3 is CASSLEPAYEQYF. The CDR3 nucleotides are TGTGCCAGCAGCTTAGAACCCGCCTACGAGCAGTACTTC. The variable domain in full, with the rest retrieved from reference TRBV5-4 and TRBJ2-7, is ETGVTQSPTHLIKTRGQQVTLRCSSQSGHNTVSWYQQALGQGPQFIFQYYREEENGRGNFPPRFSGLQFPNYSSELNVNALELDDSALYLCASSLEPAYEQYFGPGTRLTVT.

This clone was found a few times. The chain is built from TRBV6-6 and TRBJ2-3; TRBD2 matches 7 bases. Germline values: CDR1 MNHNY, CDR2 SVGAGI (reference sequence). After removal of 11 bases from V and 8 bases from J, the junction contained 7 bases not matched to a gene. The CDR3 loop spans 11 amino acids. CDR3 nucleotide sequence: TGTGCCCGCTTTACGGGGGGTACGCAGTATTTT. This translates into CARFTGGTQYF.

This clone came up a few times. V is TRBV6-4 and J is TRBJ2-1; 9 nucleotides line up with TRBD2. Germline CDR1 is MRHNA and CDR2 is SNTAGT. Trimming took 8 bases from V and 8 from J; bases not matched to a gene: 10. The CDR3 loop spans 14 amino acids. The CDR3 region has the DNA TGTGCCAGCTCCTTAGCGGGAGAGGGCGATGAGCAGTTCTTC. Amino acid sequence: CASSLAGEGDEQFF.

The chain employs TRBV2 and TRBJ2-7, with D perhaps matching TRBD2 (6 bases). Trimming cost V 0 bases and J 5 bases, with 14 bases left between them. Germline CDR1 is SNHLY and CDR2 is FYNNEI. This CDR3 is 15 amino acids long. In DNA, the CDR3 is TGTGCCAGCAGTGAAGCTGGGGCTAGCGACGACGAGCAGTACTTC. This codes for CASSEAGASDDEQYF.

In DNA form, the CDR3 reads TGCGCCAGCAGACCGCTAGCGGGAGGGGGAGAGACCCAGTACTTC. Translated: CASRPLAGGGETQYF. The chain employs TRBV5-1 and TRBJ2-5; 12 bases are a match to TRBD2. The CDR3 is 15 residues long. The germline gives CDR1 SGHRS, CDR2 YFSETQ. Trimming took 5 bases from V and 4 from J; bases not matched to a gene: 6.

The chain has TRBV27 and TRBJ2-7, with D maybe TRBD2 (6 bases). V shed 4 bases and J shed 0 bases, with 13 bases lying between them. This CDR3 has 15 residues. Looked up from germline, CDR1 is MNHEY and CDR2 is SMNVEV (reference sequence). The CDR3 nucleotides are TGTGCCAGCAGTTCTCCCCGCGGGACCTCCTACGAGCAGTACTTC. Translation gives CASSSPRGTSYEQYF.

The CDR3 DNA sequence: TGTGCCAGCAGCTTCGTCGTGTGGGAGGACACTGAAGCTTTCTTT. Amino acids: CASSFVVWEDTEAFF. This sequence joins TRBV7-2 and TRBJ1-1; D remains ambiguous. V was trimmed by 3 bases and J by 3 bases, leaving 14 bases between them. The germline V gene has CDR1 SGHTA and CDR2 FQGNSA. This CDR3 is 15 amino acids long.

The chain couples TRBV9 to TRBJ2-5; weak D call: TRBD2 (6 bases). The germline V gene encodes CDR1 SGDLS and CDR2 YYNGEE. This CDR3 comprises 14 residues. V lost 4 bases and J lost 2, with 12 bases in between. CDR3 DNA: TGTGCCAGCAGCCTAGCCGGGACTCAAGAGACCCAGTACTTC. Its protein product is CASSLAGTQETQYF.

The CDR3 sequence is CASSDRGWTEAFF. The CDR3 DNA is TGTGCCAGCAGTGACAGGGGATGGACTGAAGCTTTCTTT. The V gene is TRBV2, the J gene TRBJ1-1; perhaps TRBD1 as D (6 bases). CDR3 size: 13 residues. Trimming took 3 bases from V and 5 from J, leaving 10 bases between them. Looked up from germline, CDR1 is SNHLY and CDR2 is FYNNEI. The full variable domain, rest sourced from reference TRBV2 and TRBJ1-1, is EPEVTQTPSHQVTQMGQEVILRCVPISNHLYFYWYRQILGQKVEFLVSFYNNEISEKSEIFDDQFSVERPDGSNFTLKIRSTKLEDSAMYFCASSDRGWTEAFFGQGTRLTVV.

Details on this clone: Other nucleotide sequences from this sample produce the same CDR3. J is TRBJ1-2 and V is TRBV14; 7 bases are a match to TRBD1. Germline V lookup: CDR1 SGHDN, CDR2 FVKESK. V shed 1 base and J 2 bases; nucleotides not matched to a gene: 4. The CDR3 extends over 15 amino acids. CDR3: CASSQGQGANYGYTF. The CDR3 DNA reads as TGTGCCAGCAGCCAAGGACAGGGAGCAAACTATGGCTACACCTTC.

The chain is built from TRBV7-2 and TRBJ2-7; possible D gene TRBD1, 5 bases. Germline V gene lookup returns CDR1 SGHTA and CDR2 FQGNSA. This CDR3 spans 15 amino acids. V dropped 1 base and J dropped 2 bases, with 12 bases sitting between them. The CDR3 protein is CASSLGRESAYEQYF. Here the CDR3 DNA reads TGTGCCAGCAGCTTAGGCAGGGAATCAGCCTACGAGCAGTACTTC. Complete variable domain (other parts from reference TRBV7-2 and TRBJ2-7): GAGVSQSPSNKVTEKGKDVELRCDPISGHTALYWYRQSLGQGLEFLIYFQGNSAPDKSGLPSDRFSAERTGGSVSTLTIQRTQQEDSAVYLCASSLGRESAYEQYFGPGTRLTVT.

The chain employs TRBV7-3 and TRBJ2-2; the match to TRBD1 covers 9 bases. V shed 4 bases and J 5 bases; nucleotides not matched to a gene: 5. From germline, CDR1 is SGHTA and CDR2 FQGTGA. CDR3 size: 15 residues. The CDR3 protein is CASSSGTGNTGELFF. In nucleotides, the CDR3 is TGTGCCAGCAGCTCCGGGACAGGGAATACCGGGGAGCTGTTTTTT.

J is TRBJ2-7 and V is TRBV19, with TRBD1 identical over 7 bases. The J segment lost 3 bases and the V segment lost 4 bases, leaving 6 bases of the junction unmatched. CDR3 length: 14 amino acids. Per germline, CDR1 LNHDA and CDR2 SQIVND (reference sequence). The CDR3 is CASSTRDSYYEQYF. CDR3 in DNA: TGTGCCAGTAGTACCCGGGACAGCTACTACGAGCAGTACTTC.

The chain recombines TRBV7-9 with TRBJ2-6, with 10 bases matching TRBD1. With V trimmed by 6 bases and J by 1 base, 3 bases remained unmatched. CDR3 length equals 16 residues. Germline CDR1 is SEHNR and CDR2 is FQNEAQ (reference sequence). CDR3 in DNA: TGTGCCAGCAGGGGACAGGGGCTTTCTGGGGCCAACGTCCTGACTTTC. Protein sequence: CASRGQGLSGANVLTF.

The J gene is TRBJ1-2, the V gene TRBV19; D not resolved. V was trimmed by 3 bases and J by 5 bases, leaving 7 bases between them. Germline CDR1 LNHDA, CDR2 SQIVND (reference sequence). The CDR3 has 12 amino acids. This CDR3 is CASSIDVYGYTF. DNA of the CDR3: TGTGCCAGTAGTATCGACGTATATGGCTACACCTTC.

V is TRBV19 and J is TRBJ2-7, with TRBD2 matching 7 bases. From germline, CDR1 is LNHDA and CDR2 SQIVND (reference sequence). V lost 0 bases, J lost 2 bases, and 16 bases stayed unmatched. The CDR3 is 19 residues long. The CDR3 DNA reads as TGTGCCAGTAGTATAGATGTCTTAGGCTACCAGCGGGGAGCCTACGAGCAGTACTTC. Its translation is CASSIDVLGYQRGAYEQYF.

This clone was recorded only once. V gene TRBV28 combines with J gene TRBJ2-3; TRBD1 matches 7 bases. V trimming: 5 bases; J trimming: 2 bases; junction bases outside the gene matches: 7. CDR3 length: 15 amino acids. The germline V gene has CDR1 MDHEN and CDR2 SYDVKM. CDR3 protein: CASSDSGGVTDTQYF. Here the CDR3 DNA reads TGTGCCAGCAGTGATTCAGGGGGAGTCACAGATACGCAGTATTTT.

Only a few counts were recorded for this clone. This sequence joins TRBV6-5 and TRBJ2-7; no firm D call. The CDR3 consists of 15 residues. The V gene lost 2 bases and the J gene lost 2 bases, with 13 bases spanning the gap. CDR1 is MNHEY, CDR2 SVGAGI, per germline. The CDR3 region has the DNA TGTGCCAGCAGTTACACCCATTCGGTAACCTACGAGCAGTACTTC. Residues: CASSYTHSVTYEQYF.

The V and J genes are TRBV6-6 and TRBJ2-7, with 9 bases identical to TRBD1. Germline CDR1 and CDR2: MNHNY and SVGAGI (reference sequence). With 8 bases clipped from V and 4 bases from J, the junction kept 15 bases outside the gene matches. The CDR3 length is 16 residues. The DNA of the CDR3 is TGTGCCAGCGCCACGGATTCCGGGACAGGGAATTACGAGCAGTACTTC. Amino acids: CASATDSGTGNYEQYF.